The 14 T cell receptor beta chains presented below share a single source sample, sequenced in a study of regulatory T cells in long-lasting Graves disease. Both iRepertoire HTBI primers and Arm-PCR of CDR3 regions were used to build the TCR beta libraries. TCRdb reanalysed the multiplex PCR reads using MiXCR and keeps one entry per CDR3 protein. The data show over 450,000 distinct CDR3 sequences, 9.5% to 15% seen once. This sample's time point: newly diagnosed GD, antithyroid drugs for less than 3 months. There was RNA extracted from PBMCs, and the TCR library was made from it. The same data also went into a second study, on T cells in Graves' hyperthyroidism and ophthalmopathy.

The sample in question was peripheral blood mononuclear cells (PBMCs), obtained at new diagnosis, from a patient treated with antithyroid drugs. These receptors all stem from a woman younger than 45 with Graves disease.

In this sample, this clonotype turned up many times. The V call is TRBV7-9, the J call TRBJ2-1; possibly TRBD2 for D (6 bases). The CDR3 spans 12 residues. V gave up 3 bases and J gave up 15 bases, with 15 bases separating them. Germline V CDR1 and CDR2: SEHNR, FQNEAQ (reference sequence). This chain's CDR3 is CASSLGSGGVFF. Written as DNA, the CDR3 is TGTGCCAGCAGCTTGGGCAGCGGAGGGGTGTTCTTC.

The J gene is TRBJ2-2, the V gene TRBV6-1, with TRBD2 matching over 14 bases. CDR1 MNHNS and CDR2 SASEGT come from the germline V gene. CDR3 length: 15 amino acids. V was clipped by 8 bases and J by 5 bases; unmatched bases: 4. CDR3 coding DNA: TGTGCCAGCCAAGGGACTAGCGGGAGAACCGGGGAGCTGTTTTTT. Translation gives CASQGTSGRTGELFF.

This clonotype was seen repeatedly, ten times or more. The chain joins TRBV9 to TRBJ2-4, with D perhaps TRBD2 (7 bases). Deletions cut 0 bases from V and 8 bases from J, with 12 bases between. The CDR3 has 14 residues. Per germline, CDR1 SGDLS and CDR2 YYNGEE. CDR3 DNA: TGTGCCAGCAGCGTAGAAGGGGGGGGAGACATTCAGTACTTC. This gives the protein CASSVEGGGDIQYF.

This clonotype occurred many times. V and J are TRBV6-9 and TRBJ1-4; D gene uncertain. This CDR3 region has 15 residues. V shed 3 bases and J shed 7 bases, with 15 bases lying between them. Per germline, CDR1 MNHGY and CDR2 SVAAGI. The CDR3 DNA follows: TGTGCCAGCAGTTACGGTGGGGAGCGGGGTGAAAAACTGTTTTTT. Translated, it gives CASSYGGERGEKLFF.

This clonotype was seen ten or more times. The chain carries TRBV29-1 and TRBJ1-1; TRBD1 is a possible D gene (5 bases). Deletions cut 2 bases from V and 5 bases from J, with 15 bases between. Germline V gene data show CDR1 as SQVTM and CDR2 as ANQGSEA. This CDR3 has 14 amino acids. The CDR3 reads CSVETQGSGTEAFF. DNA for the CDR3: TGCAGCGTTGAAACGCAGGGATCGGGTACTGAAGCTTTCTTT.

DNA of the CDR3: TGTGCCAGCACCCCGGTGGACAGGATTACCTACAATGAGCAGTTCTTC. This encodes CASTPVDRITYNEQFF. The chain links TRBV11-2 to TRBJ2-1, with 7 bases aligning to TRBD1. CDR1 and CDR2 (germline): SGHAT, FQNNGV. V lost 7 bases, J lost 2 bases, and 11 bases stayed unmatched. This CDR3 is built from 16 residues.

This clonotype was observed many times. The V gene is TRBV4-3, the J gene TRBJ2-2; 9 positions agree with TRBD1. With V trimmed by 1 base and J by 5 bases, 11 bases remained unmatched. Germline V gene sequence: CDR1 LGHNA, CDR2 YSLEER. This CDR3 region has 18 residues. CDR3 amino acids: CASSQAGFGQGSTGELFF. DNA for the CDR3: TGCGCCAGCAGCCAAGCAGGCTTCGGACAGGGGAGTACCGGGGAGCTGTTTTTT.

J is TRBJ2-6 and V is TRBV18; D ambiguous. This CDR3 contains 17 residues. Germline CDR1 and CDR2: KGHSH and LQKENI. V lost 4 bases and J 1 base, leaving 14 bases between the germline ends. CDR3 sequence reads: CASSHEAAQSGANVLTF. As DNA, the CDR3 is TGTGCCAGCTCACACGAGGCAGCGCAATCTGGGGCCAACGTCCTGACTTTC.

The table lists this clonotype with many counts. This chain uses TRBV20-1 with TRBJ1-6, with 9 bases fitting TRBD1. Trimming took 5 bases from V and 9 from J; bases not matched to a gene: 11. Germline assignment: CDR1 DFQATT and CDR2 SNEGSKA (reference sequence). The CDR3 has 15 residues. The CDR3, as DNA: TGCAGTGCTCTTCAAATACAGGGGGCACGTTCACCCCTCCACTTT. Translating it yields CSALQIQGARSPLHF.

In the case of this clonotype: This may come from a read error, since a much larger clone is one base off. The rearrangement links TRBV6-2 or TRBV6-3 to TRBJ2-5; TRBD1 matches at 7 bases. Gene TRBJ2-1 matches the end of the DNA better, so the J call may be wrong. Germline V gives CDR1 MNHEY, CDR2 SVGEGT. CDR3 size: 16 residues. CDR3 sequence (DNA): TGTGCCAGCAGTTACTCGAGAAGGGGGCGCATTAATGAGCAGTTCTTC. It is translated as CASSYSRRGRINEQFF.

This clonotype was seen a handful of times. The gene calls are TRBV6-1 and TRBJ1-5; D is unclear. Germline V CDR1 and CDR2: MNHNS, SASEGT. CDR3 size: 12 residues. Trimming removed 6 bases from V and 6 bases from J, with 9 bases in between. This CDR3 is CASRPGLQPQHF. CDR3 coding DNA: TGTGCCAGCAGACCGGGTCTTCAGCCCCAGCATTTT.

Ten or more counts support this clonotype. CDR3 in DNA: TGTGCCAGTAGTATAGATTCGATACAGGGCTTCAATCAGCCCCAGCATTTT. Translation gives CASSIDSIQGFNQPQHF. V and J are TRBV19 and TRBJ1-5, with D perhaps matching TRBD1 (6 bases). This CDR3 has 17 residues. In germline, CDR1 is LNHDA, CDR2 SQIVND (reference sequence). Trimming took 0 bases from V and 3 from J, leaving 15 bases between them.

CDR3 amino acids: CASSLIAQNTDTQYF. The DNA for the CDR3 is TGTGCCAGCTCCCTAATAGCGCAGAACACAGATACGCAGTATTTT. The chain couples TRBV18 to TRBJ2-3; tentative D call: TRBD2 (5 bases). CDR3 size: 15 residues. V lost 6 bases and J lost 2, with 15 bases in between. The germline V gene has CDR1 KGHSH and CDR2 LQKENI. Full variable domain (rest looked up from reference TRBV18 and TRBJ2-3): NAGVMQNPRHLVRRRGQEARLRCSPMKGHSHVYWYRQLPEEGLKFMVYLQKENIIDESGMPKERFSAEFPKEGPSILRIQQVVRGDSAAYFCASSLIAQNTDTQYFGPGTRLTVL.

This clonotype was seen many times. The V and J genes are TRBV18 and TRBJ1-5; a weak D match, TRBD1 (5 bases). Germline CDR1 and CDR2: KGHSH and LQKENI. The CDR3 has 14 residues. With 6 bases removed from V and 1 base from J, the gap between germline ends came to 10 bases. Here the CDR3 reads CASSPGRSNQPQHF. The CDR3 bases are TGTGCCAGCTCGCCAGGGAGAAGCAATCAGCCCCAGCATTTT. Full variable domain (outside the CDR3, taken from reference TRBV18 and TRBJ1-5): NAGVMQNPRHLVRRRGQEARLRCSPMKGHSHVYWYRQLPEEGLKFMVYLQKENIIDESGMPKERFSAEFPKEGPSILRIQQVVRGDSAAYFCASSPGRSNQPQHFGDGTRLSIL.